Below, 19 T cell receptor beta chains from the same sample are listed, as sequenced in a study of T cells in Graves' hyperthyroidism and ophthalmopathy. Authors of the study amplified TCR beta CDR3 regions from RNA transcripts. HTBI primers drove first-round RT-PCR of the TCR CDR3. TCRdb reprocessed the multiplex PCR reads via MiXCR and lists one record per CDR3 protein. The sample includes a few hundred thousand distinct CDR3 sequences, more than 20% seen only once; the top ten take around 27%. Sequenced: blood. These receptors all stem from a man between 18 and 35 years old with Graves' hyperthyroidism.

This clonotype showed up many times. This chain links TRBV7-2 with TRBJ1-2; TRBD1 is a possible D gene (5 bases). This CDR3 region has 15 residues. Trimming removed 0 bases at V and 4 bases at J, with 12 bases between. Germline V gene lookup returns CDR1 SGHTA and CDR2 FQGNSA. CDR3 sequence: CASSLAGRQGYGYTF. In DNA, the CDR3 is TGTGCCAGCAGCTTAGCTGGTCGGCAGGGCTATGGCTACACCTTC.

This clonotype was observed at least ten times. The V and J genes are TRBV6-5 and TRBJ1-5; D possibly corresponds to TRBD1 (6 bases). CDR3 length equals 13 residues. V lost 3 bases to trimming and J lost 9 bases, with 12 bases between them. Germline CDR1 MNHEY, CDR2 SVGAGI. The CDR3 DNA reads TGTGCCAGCAGTTATACAGGGATGTCGCCCCAGCATTTT. Translation: CASSYTGMSPQHF.

Comments on this clonotype: This may arise from a read error, as a much more abundant clone is one base away. The chain recombines TRBV20-1 with TRBJ1-5, with TRBD1 matching 7 bases. This CDR3 region has 15 residues. Germline V lookup: CDR1 DFQATT, CDR2 SNEGSKA (reference sequence). V shed 3 bases and J 5 bases; nucleotides not matched to a gene: 10. CDR3 in DNA: TGCAGTGCTAGGGGGACAAGCAGGGGGGATCAGCCCCAGCATTTT. Translated, it gives CSARGTSRGDQPQHF.

The table lists this clonotype with many counts. This chain links TRBV6-5 with TRBJ2-7; TRBD1 agrees at 9 bases. The J segment lost 4 bases and the V segment lost 0 bases, leaving 1 base of the junction unmatched. Germline lookup yields CDR1 MNHEY and CDR2 SVGAGI. The CDR3 runs to 14 residues. This chain's CDR3 is CASSYSGTGYEQYF. CDR3 coding DNA: TGTGCCAGCAGTTACTCCGGGACAGGGTACGAGCAGTACTTC.

This clonotype was counted at least ten times. V usage is TRBV5-1 and J usage is TRBJ1-1, with a tentative D call TRBD1 (6 bases). This CDR3 is built from 15 residues. V lost 4 bases and J 1 base, leaving 14 bases between the germline ends. Looked up from germline, CDR1 is SGHRS and CDR2 is YFSETQ. The CDR3 loop is CASSAEGGPNTEAFF. CDR3 DNA: TGCGCCAGCAGCGCCGAAGGGGGGCCGAACACTGAAGCTTTCTTT.

This clonotype was seen ten or more times. This chain joins TRBV28 and TRBJ1-5, with 8 bases matching TRBD1. In germline, CDR1 is MDHEN, CDR2 SYDVKM. This CDR3 is 17 amino acids long. V gave up 5 bases and J gave up 0 bases; unmatched junction bases: 9. DNA for the CDR3: TGTGCCAGCAGTCGGGACAGGTTGGGGAATAGCAATCAGCCCCAGCATTTT. Translation gives CASSRDRLGNSNQPQHF.

This clonotype came up many times. The rearrangement joins TRBV2 to TRBJ1-1; a possible D gene is TRBD1 (5 bases). The CDR3 length is 14 residues. CDR1 is SNHLY, CDR2 FYNNEI, per germline. V gave up 6 bases and J gave up 0 bases, with 11 bases separating them. The chain's CDR3 is CASRTNRLNTEAFF. CDR3 nucleotide sequence: TGTGCCAGCAGGACGAACAGGCTGAACACTGAAGCTTTCTTT.

This clonotype was detected ten times or more. The genes are TRBV6-2 or TRBV6-3 and TRBJ1-1; D call uncertain. Trimming took off 3 bases at V and 3 bases at J, with 14 bases between the two ends. The CDR3 has 15 amino acids. Germline V CDR1 and CDR2: MNHEY, SVGEGT. The DNA of the CDR3 is TGTGCCAGCAGTTATCCCCCGCCGCGGGACACTGAAGCTTTCTTT. This sequence encodes CASSYPPPRDTEAFF.

This clonotype has at least ten counts. The chain recombines TRBV7-6 with TRBJ2-7; D is unresolved. Trimming removed 1 base at V and 3 bases at J, with 10 bases between. Germline CDR1 and CDR2: SGHVS and FNYEAQ. This CDR3 is 14 amino acids long. The CDR3 nucleotides read TGTGCCAGCAGCTTAGAGGAAGGATACTACGAGCAGTACTTC. This translates into CASSLEEGYYEQYF. Using reference TRBV7-6 and TRBJ2-7 for the parts outside the CDR3, the full variable domain is GAGVSQSPRYKVTKRGQDVALRCDPISGHVSLYWYRQALGQGPEFLTYFNYEAQQDKSGLPNDRFSAERPEGSISTLTIQRTEQRDSAMYRCASSLEEGYYEQYFGPGTRLTVT.

In its sample, this clonotype was seen a few times. This chain connects TRBV6-1 to TRBJ1-1; perhaps TRBD1 as D (6 bases). The CDR3 covers 14 residues. Germline CDR1 MNHNS, CDR2 SASEGT. V lost 6 bases and J lost 3, with 14 bases in between. The CDR3 nucleotides read TGTGCCAGCAGGATTTCGGGGGGCGACACTGAAGCTTTCTTT. Protein: CASRISGGDTEAFF.

The chain recombines TRBV12-3 or TRBV12-4 with TRBJ2-7, with a tentative D call TRBD2 (6 bases). CDR3 length: 14 amino acids. The CDR3 DNA is TGTGCCAGCAGTGGGGACTGGCCCACCTACGAGCAGTACGTG. Protein product: CASSGDWPTYEQYV.

CDR3 protein: CASSVGQKGYSNQPQHF. CDR3 nucleotides: TGTGCCAGCAGCGTAGGTCAGAAAGGGTACAGCAATCAGCCCCAGCATTTT. This rearrangement joins TRBV9 to TRBJ1-5, with D uncertain. Germline V gene sequence: CDR1 SGDLS, CDR2 YYNGEE. The CDR3 totals 17 residues. V dropped 0 bases and J dropped 1 base, with 14 bases sitting between them.

The sample holds one count of this clonotype. The chain links TRBV7-6 to TRBJ2-7, with 8 bases fitting TRBD2. This CDR3 comprises 18 residues. V gave up 0 bases and J gave up 1 base; unmatched junction bases: 11. Germline V gives CDR1 SGHVS, CDR2 FNYEAQ. The CDR3 loop reads CASSLAATGGAASYEQYF. For the CDR3, the DNA is TGTGCCAGCAGCTTAGCGGCGACCGGGGGGGCGGCTTCCTACGAGCAGTACTTC.

In its sample, this clonotype was seen many times. The chain has TRBV7-9 and TRBJ1-1; tentatively, D is TRBD1 (5 bases). The CDR3 sequence is 10 residues long. Germline V gives CDR1 SEHNR, CDR2 FQNEAQ (reference sequence). Between the trimmed V and J ends, which lost 10 bases and 11 bases, there was a span of 14 bases. CDR3 protein: CATQGPYAFF. The DNA for the CDR3 is TGTGCCACCCAGGGACCCTACGCTTTCTTT.

This clonotype has just a few counts. V and J are TRBV12-5 and TRBJ2-7; the match to TRBD1 covers 9 bases. The CDR3 runs 17 residues. Germline-derived CDR1 and CDR2 are LGHNT and FRNRAP. V lost 0 bases, J lost 7 bases, and 13 bases stayed unmatched. DNA of the CDR3: TGTGCTAGTGGTTTGGTCAGCCGGGACAGGGATTTACGTGAGCAGTACTTC. It is translated as CASGLVSRDRDLREQYF.

This clonotype was counted many times. At one boundary the junction diverges from the germline segment, which might be a read error. The V call is TRBV24-1, the J call TRBJ1-2; D is perhaps TRBD1 (5 bases). CDR1 is KGHDR and CDR2 is SFDVKD in the germline V gene. There are 14 residues in the CDR3. The CDR3 nucleotides are TGTGCCGCCAGTCCGACCGGGGCGGTCGCTGGCTACACCTTC. It translates to CAASPTGAVAGYTF.

This clonotype was picked up many times. The gene calls are TRBV10-3 and TRBJ1-3; no definite D call. The CDR3 extends over 12 amino acids. In germline, CDR1 is ENHRY, CDR2 SYGVKD. Trimming removed 10 bases from V and 0 bases from J, with 7 bases in between. CDR3 region: CASTTSGNTIYF. CDR3 bases: TGTGCCAGTACGACCTCTGGAAACACCATATATTTT.

This clonotype appeared a few times. The rearrangement joins TRBV29-1 to TRBJ2-7; D is perhaps TRBD1 or TRBD2 (6 bases each). V was clipped by 3 bases and J by 5 bases, with 11 bases between them. Germline V gives CDR1 SQVTM, CDR2 ANQGSEA. The CDR3 spans 12 residues. The CDR3 nucleotides read TGCAGCGTTGAGGAGGGGGTCCACGAGCAGTACTTC. Protein product: CSVEEGVHEQYF.

V gene TRBV28 combines with J gene TRBJ2-2, with a weak D call TRBD2 (6 bases). The germline V and J ends were trimmed by 3 bases and 5 bases, with 10 bases remaining between them. Germline V gene sequence: CDR1 MDHEN, CDR2 SYDVKM. The CDR3 extends over 14 amino acids. CDR3 nucleotide sequence: TGTGCCAGCAGTTTTTTAGCGGCGACCGGGGAGCTGTTTTTT. Its protein is CASSFLAATGELFF.